The rows below give T cell receptor beta chains drawn from one sample of a study of long-term antiretroviral therapy in people with HIV. Clones were read by immunoSEQ multiplex PCR, and TCRdb kept only the in-frame ones, dropping some. The profile covers just over 35,000 clones, with approximately 85% appearing a single time and under 12% taken by the ten largest. The specimen comprised unsorted PBMCs, sampled 2.2 years after starting antiretroviral therapy. Receptors were obtained from a man in his late teens or twenties with HIV. Each CDR3 is given with its conserved first and last residue. Each record gives: J gene, D gene, clone size, V gene, CDR3 protein, CDR3 DNA. D genes are given only for firm matches. Size tells how often a clone was seen (once, few, many) or the class of an expanded clone, and some rows leave it out.

J: TRBJ1-5
D: -
size: -
V: TRBV6-4
CDR3: CARHFRGDQPQHF
DNA: TGTGCCAGGCACTTTAGGGGGGATCAGCCCCAGCATTTT

J: TRBJ1-1
D: TRBD1
size: -
V: TRBV4-1
CDR3: CASSHISGTGNTEAFF
DNA: TGCGCCAGCAGCCATATTTCGGGGACAGGTAACACTGAAGCTTTCTTT

J: TRBJ2-1
D: TRBD2
size: -
V: TRBV7-8
CDR3: CASSAKTSGGNEQFF
DNA: TGTGCCAGCAGCGCCAAGACTAGCGGGGGGAATGAGCAGTTCTTC

J: TRBJ1-3
D: -
size: -
V: TRBV5-1
CDR3: CASSLSGTGNTIYF
DNA: TGCGCCAGCAGCTTGTCAGGGACCGGAAACACCATATATTTT

J: TRBJ1-2
D: -
size: -
V: TRBV27
CDR3: CASAAGQGNYGYTF
DNA: TGTGCCAGCGCCGCTGGGCAGGGGAACTATGGCTACACCTTC

J: TRBJ2-7
D: TRBD2
size: -
V: TRBV2
CDR3: CASSDSGGTSYEQYF
DNA: TGTGCCAGCAGTGACTCGGGGGGTACCTCCTACGAGCAGTACTTC

J: TRBJ2-1
D: -
size: -
V: TRBV25-1
CDR3: CASSESPWGPKPYNEQFF
DNA: TGTGCCAGCAGTGAATCCCCGTGGGGACCAAAACCCTACAATGAGCAGTTCTTC

J: TRBJ1-1
D: -
size: -
V: TRBV5-4
CDR3: CASSVAVNTEAFF
DNA: TGTGCCAGCAGTGTGGCGGTGAACACTGAAGCTTTCTTT

J: TRBJ2-2
D: -
size: -
V: TRBV14
CDR3: CASSHWRGELFF
DNA: TGTGCCAGCAGCCATTGGAGGGGGGAGCTGTTTTTT

J: TRBJ1-2
D: -
size: -
V: TRBV2
CDR3: CASSESSGTTYGYTF
DNA: TGTGCCAGCAGTGAGTCGTCAGGGACCACCTATGGCTACACCTTC

J: TRBJ1-3
D: -
size: -
V: TRBV9
CDR3: CASSVGRSSSGNTIYF
DNA: TGTGCCAGCAGTGTCGGTCGGAGTAGCTCTGGAAACACCATATATTTT

J: TRBJ1-3
D: -
size: few
V: TRBV2
CDR3: CAISAAGNTIYF
DNA: TGTGCCATTTCAGCAGCTGGAAACACCATATATTTT

J: TRBJ2-7
D: -
size: -
V: TRBV28
CDR3: CASSPRGGAGNF
DNA: TGTGCCAGCAGCCCACGTGGAGGGGCGGGGAACTTC